These T cell receptor beta chains were read from a single sample in a study of blood T cells in healthy people across ages. TCRdb called the 5' RACE reads again in MiXCR, with one record for every CDR3 protein. The sample holds roughly 2 million distinct CDR3 sequences, roughly 52% seen once. Sequencing input: blood. Receptors were obtained from a woman aged 40-49 years in good health. Each CDR3 is given with its conserved first and last residue. The order of the fields is CDR3 DNA, CDR3 protein, V gene, J gene, D gene, clone size. A D gene is named only where the DNA matches it firmly. For some rows the clone size is stated as once, few or many, or as a class when expanded; others skip it.

TGTGCCAGTAGCCGTACAGGGAAGGGGGAAAAACTGTTTTTT	CASSRTGKGEKLFF	TRBV7-2	TRBJ1-4	.	once
TGTGCCAGCAGCCAAGAAGGAGGCGGGGGGGCGGCCCAGTACTTC	CASSQEGGGGAAQYF	TRBV4-2	TRBJ2-5	TRBD2	few
TGTGCTAGTGGTCCGGGACCGCTGAGAAACTATGGCTACACCTTC	CASGPGPLRNYGYTF	TRBV12-5	TRBJ1-2	.	.
TGTGCCAGCAAAAATACGGGACTAGCGGAGCGGGACGAGCAGTACTTC	CASKNTGLAERDEQYF	TRBV2	TRBJ2-7	TRBD2	.
TGTGCCAGCAGTTTACCGGGGGGTTCAAGAGATACGCAGTATTTT	CASSLPGGSRDTQYF	TRBV28	TRBJ2-3	TRBD2	.
TGCAGCGTTGAACAGGCAGGGCCCGCTAACTATGGCTACACCTTC	CSVEQAGPANYGYTF	TRBV29-1	TRBJ1-2	.	few
TGTGCCAGCAGTTTCCCTCGGGGGGCAGATACGCAGTATTTT	CASSFPRGADTQYF	TRBV28	TRBJ2-3	TRBD2	few
TGTGCCAGCAACTCTCTGGGGGGTGACATTCTTAATTCACCCCTCCACTTT	CASNSLGGDILNSPLHF	TRBV12-3/TRBV12-4	TRBJ1-6	.	many
TGTGCCAGCGGCAATGGACAGGGCGTAAACTACGAGCAGTACTTC	CASGNGQGVNYEQYF	TRBV28	TRBJ2-7	TRBD1	.
TGTGCCATCGGGACAGCGAAATACAATGAGCAGTTCTTC	CAIGTAKYNEQFF	TRBV10-3	TRBJ2-1	TRBD1	.
TGTGCCAGCAGCGTAGAGAGGGACAGGGCGCAGTTCTTC	CASSVERDRAQFF	TRBV7-2	TRBJ2-1	TRBD1	.
TGTGCCAGCAGCAGAACTACAGGGCCAGTAAACTATGGCTACACCTTC	CASSRTTGPVNYGYTF	TRBV7-9	TRBJ1-2	.	.